A single sample is the source of the 16 T cell receptor beta chains below, sequenced in a study of metastatic and nonmetastatic thyroid tumors. Not a single patient had been given any form of treatment at any point before undergoing thyroid surgery. With MiXCR, TCRdb reprocessed the PCR reads. This sample has 4,000 to 4,500 clones, with about a third found just once. The specimen was adjacent normal tissue. The receptor source for this set is a male donor with papillary thyroid cancer or a benign thyroid nodule (not recorded which). Some clones in this sample may be carry-over from other donors' samples.

This clone was seen only a few times. J is TRBJ2-2 and V is TRBV12-3 or TRBV12-4, with a tentative D call TRBD2 (5 bases). V was pared by 2 bases and J by 3 bases, with 10 bases between. This CDR3 has 15 amino acids. The CDR3 reads CASSLRGWDTGELFF. Written as DNA, the CDR3 is TGTGCCAGCAGTTTACGGGGTTGGGACACCGGGGAGCTGTTTTTT.

This clone was seen a handful of times. This rearrangement joins TRBV6-6 to TRBJ2-7; TRBD2 aligns across 7 bases. V shed 2 bases and J 3 bases; nucleotides not matched to a gene: 4. CDR1 is MNHNY, CDR2 SVGAGI, per germline (reference sequence). CDR3 length: 14 amino acids. The CDR3 region has the DNA TGTGCCAGCAGTTACGGGGGGGAATTCTACGAGCAGTACTTC. This gives the protein CASSYGGEFYEQYF.

This chain joins TRBV6-1 and TRBJ2-1; 7 bases line up with TRBD1. The germline CDR1 and CDR2 sequences are MNHNS and SASEGT. The trim removed 10 bases at V and 2 bases at J, leaving 8 bases unmatched. The length of the CDR3 is 14 residues. DNA for the CDR3: TGTGCCACCCATCCGGGACAGCCCTACAATGAGCAGTTCTTC. This translates into CATHPGQPYNEQFF.

In its sample, this clone is large. V and J are TRBV5-1 and TRBJ1-3; TRBD1 is a possible D gene (6 bases). V was trimmed by 0 bases and J by 1 base, leaving 11 bases between them. The CDR3 contains 16 residues. In germline, CDR1 is SGHRS, CDR2 YFSETQ. CDR3 in amino acids: CASSLVGGESGNTIYF. CDR3 coding DNA: TGCGCCAGCAGCTTGGTCGGGGGCGAATCTGGAAACACCATATATTTT.

The chain links TRBV20-1 to TRBJ1-6; TRBD1 aligns across 9 bases. This CDR3 has 13 amino acids. CDR1 is DFQATT and CDR2 is SNEGSKA in the germline V gene (reference sequence). The V gene end was trimmed by 8 bases and the J gene end by 9 bases; junction bases not matched to a gene: 8. The CDR3 protein is CSSKTGGSSPLHF. CDR3 coding DNA: TGCAGTTCTAAGACAGGGGGATCTTCACCCCTCCACTTT.

The J gene is TRBJ2-1, the V gene TRBV4-1, with TRBD2 identical over 7 bases. Germline CDR1 is MGHRA and CDR2 is YSYEKL. The CDR3 has 13 residues. V shed 2 bases, J shed 7 bases, and the junction held 2 bases outside the gene matches. The CDR3 nucleotides read TGCGCCAGCAGCCAAACCGGGGGGAATGAGCAGTTCTTC. Amino acid sequence: CASSQTGGNEQFF.

This sequence joins TRBV20-1 and TRBJ2-3; TRBD2 aligns across 10 bases. Per the germline V gene, CDR1 is DFQATT and CDR2 is SNEGSKA (reference sequence). The V segment lost 0 bases and the J segment 7 bases; nucleotides outside the gene matches: 7. The CDR3 sequence is 15 residues long. This chain's CDR3 is CSARDQAGGLYTQYF. The CDR3 nucleotides read TGCAGTGCTAGAGATCAAGCGGGGGGGCTGTATACGCAGTATTTT.

V is TRBV5-1 and J is TRBJ2-6; TRBD1 might be the D (6 bases). The V end lost 4 bases, the J end lost 4 bases, and 12 bases lay between the germline ends. The CDR3 has 15 amino acids. Germline-derived CDR1 and CDR2 are SGHRS and YFSETQ. The CDR3 loop is CASSPQGLGANVLTF. The CDR3 DNA sequence: TGCGCCAGCAGCCCCCAGGGGTTGGGGGCCAACGTCCTGACTTTC.

This clone was counted only a few times. The chain couples TRBV27 to TRBJ2-1; D gene uncertain. The CDR3 has 16 residues. Deletions cut 2 bases from V and 2 bases from J, with 13 bases between. Germline values: CDR1 MNHEY, CDR2 SMNVEV (reference sequence). CDR3 loop: CASSLIGLRTYNEQFF. The CDR3 nucleotides are TGTGCCAGCAGTTTAATAGGGCTCAGAACCTACAATGAGCAGTTCTTC.

The chain uses TRBV5-1 and TRBJ2-7, with 9 positions matching TRBD1. The CDR3 sequence is 14 residues long. After removal of 5 bases from V and 3 bases from J, the junction contained 6 bases not matched to a gene. The germline CDR1 and CDR2 sequences are SGHRS and YFSETQ. CDR3 nucleotide sequence: TGCGCCAGCAGTCCCGGGACAGGGCACTACGAGCAGTACTTC. It encodes CASSPGTGHYEQYF.

The sample holds a few counts of this clone. This chain joins TRBV15 and TRBJ2-1; TRBD2 is a possible D gene (6 bases). V lost 9 bases, J lost 4 bases, and 13 bases lay in between. Germline CDR1 LNHNV, CDR2 YYDKDF (reference sequence). The CDR3 is 13 residues long. CDR3 in amino acids: CATGTSIYNEQFF. In DNA form, the CDR3 reads TGTGCCACTGGGACTTCCATTTACAATGAGCAGTTCTTC.

The rearrangement links TRBV30 to TRBJ2-3, with 9 bases fitting TRBD1. The CDR3 spans 16 residues. Trimming cost V 1 base and J 4 bases; bases outside gene matches: 9. CDR1 and CDR2 (germline): GTSNPN, SVGIG (reference sequence). Here the CDR3 reads CAWSASGQGFSDTQYF. DNA for the CDR3: TGTGCCTGGAGTGCCTCGGGACAGGGCTTTTCAGATACGCAGTATTTT.

This clone ranks as medium-sized. This rearrangement joins TRBV4-2 to TRBJ2-3; D assignment may be TRBD1 or TRBD2 (6 bases each). Deletions cut 3 bases from V and 1 base from J, with 14 bases between. This CDR3 comprises 16 residues. Germline assignment: CDR1 LGHNA and CDR2 YNFKEQ. As DNA, the CDR3 is TGTGCCAGCAGCCAGGTAGCGGCAGGGGGCACAGATACGCAGTATTTT. This translates into CASSQVAAGGTDTQYF.

The sample holds a few counts of this clone. The chain employs TRBV6-1 and TRBJ1-1; D gene ambiguous. This CDR3 is 13 amino acids long. CDR1 is MNHNS, CDR2 SASEGT, per germline. The ends were cut back, 8 bases at V and 1 base at J, with 11 bases in the middle. CDR3 DNA sequence: TGTGCCAGCCTCGCATCCCAGAACACTGAAGCTTTCTTT. Its protein product is CASLASQNTEAFF.

The chain couples TRBV20-1 to TRBJ1-6; tentatively, D is TRBD1 (6 bases). The CDR3 contains 14 residues. CDR1 is DFQATT, CDR2 SNEGSKA, per germline (reference sequence). Trimming stripped 0 bases from V and 5 bases from J, with 8 bases between. The CDR3 DNA reads as TGCAGTGCTAGAGACAGGGGCAATAATTCACCCCTCCACTTT. It yields the protein CSARDRGNNSPLHF.

This chain uses TRBV20-1 with TRBJ2-1; tentatively, D is TRBD2 (6 bases). With 3 bases removed from V and 8 bases from J, the gap between germline ends came to 14 bases. This CDR3 contains 13 residues. Germline-derived CDR1 and CDR2 are DFQATT and SNEGSKA (reference sequence). CDR3 in DNA: TGCAGTGCTAGCCGGGAGTGGATCCATGAGCAGTTCTTC. Amino acid sequence: CSASREWIHEQFF.